This T cell receptor beta chain was profiled in a study of T cells in Graves' hyperthyroidism and ophthalmopathy. RNA transcripts were the template for amplifying TCR beta CDR3 regions. Primed by the HTBI set, a first-round RT-PCR was run on the TCR CDR3. One entry per CDR3 protein, called by TCRdb with MiXCR from the multiplex PCR reads. There are hundreds of thousands of distinct CDR3 sequences in the sample; 15% to 17% occur only once, and roughly 7.7% lies in the top ten. This clonotype has a count of ten or more. CDR3 length: 16 amino acids. Germline loops: CDR1 LGHDT, CDR2 YNNKEL (reference sequence). Trimming removed 1 base from V and 2 bases from J, with 14 bases in between. Patients were excluded because of uncontrolled infection, other autoimmune disease, pregnancy or lactation.

This clonotype was sampled from a woman between 18 and 30 years old with Graves' hyperthyroidism. Source material: blood. This rearrangement joins TRBV3-1 to TRBJ2-5; possible D gene TRBD2, 6 bases. CDR3 nucleotides: TGTGCCAGCAGCCAAGTCGCCGGAGGGGAACAAGAGACCCAGTACTTC. It codes for CASSQVAGGEQETQYF.